The rows below give T cell receptor beta chains drawn from one sample of a study of shared clonotypes between healthy human individuals. This table comes from immunoSEQ multiplex PCR, and its TCRdb copy is limited to in-frame clones, with some not included. This sample has over a million clones, with roughly 97% found just once. Sample: naive CD4+ T cells sorted from blood. Every receptor here comes from a man aged 25 to 40 in good health. Both conserved end residues are part of each CDR3. A D gene is named only where the DNA matches it firmly. Only some rows state a clone size, as once, few, many or a class for expanded clones.

V gene: TRBV7-9; D gene: TRBD2; J gene: TRBJ2-1; clone size: -; CDR3 DNA: TGTGCCAGCAGCTTAGCCGGACTAGCAGGCAATGAGCAGTTCTTC; CDR3 protein: CASSLAGLAGNEQFF
V gene: TRBV27; D gene: TRBD2; J gene: TRBJ2-7; clone size: -; CDR3 DNA: TGTGCCAGCACCTCCCCAGCGGGAGGCCTTAGGGAGCAGTACTTC; CDR3 protein: CASTSPAGGLREQYF
V gene: TRBV5-6; D gene: -; J gene: TRBJ1-3; clone size: once; CDR3 DNA: TGTGCCAGCAGCTTGATTGCAGGGCCATCTGGAAACACCATATATTTT; CDR3 protein: CASSLIAGPSGNTIYF
V gene: TRBV5-1; D gene: -; J gene: TRBJ2-7; clone size: -; CDR3 DNA: TGCGCCAGCAGGAAGTACAGGGAGGAGTACTACGAGCAGTACTTC; CDR3 protein: CASRKYREEYYEQYF
V gene: TRBV4-2; D gene: -; J gene: TRBJ1-5; clone size: -; CDR3 DNA: TGTGCCAGCAGCCAAGAAAGTGGAGGTCATCAGCCCCAGCATTTT; CDR3 protein: CASSQESGGHQPQHF
V gene: TRBV7-6; D gene: -; J gene: TRBJ2-7; clone size: -; CDR3 DNA: TGTGCCAGCAGCTTAGCCCGTAGCGAGCAGTACTTC; CDR3 protein: CASSLARSEQYF
V gene: TRBV10-3; D gene: -; J gene: TRBJ2-1; clone size: -; CDR3 DNA: TGTGCCATCAGTGAGGACTCCGGGACCGAAGGCCGCTACAATGAGCAGTTCTTC; CDR3 protein: CAISEDSGTEGRYNEQFF
V gene: TRBV9; D gene: TRBD2; J gene: TRBJ2-5; clone size: -; CDR3 DNA: TGTGCCAGCAGCGTGGGACTAGCGGAAGAGACCCAGTACTTC; CDR3 protein: CASSVGLAEETQYF
V gene: TRBV7-2; D gene: -; J gene: TRBJ2-1; clone size: -; CDR3 DNA: TGTGCCAGCAGCTTCGAAGGGACAACCTTTTACAATGAGCAGTTCTTC; CDR3 protein: CASSFEGTTFYNEQFF
V gene: TRBV7-8; D gene: TRBD1; J gene: TRBJ2-7; clone size: -; CDR3 DNA: TGTGCCAGCAGCTCGAGGACAGGGTGGGACGAGCAGTACTTC; CDR3 protein: CASSSRTGWDEQYF
V gene: TRBV7-6; D gene: -; J gene: TRBJ2-1; clone size: -; CDR3 DNA: TGTGCCAGCAGCTTCTGGGGGGCCGGGGACAATGAGCAGTTCTTC; CDR3 protein: CASSFWGAGDNEQFF
V gene: TRBV9; D gene: TRBD1; J gene: TRBJ2-3; clone size: -; CDR3 DNA: TGTGCCAGCAGCGTAGGGGGGACAGCCCTTACAGATACGCAGTATTTT; CDR3 protein: CASSVGGTALTDTQYF
V gene: TRBV2; D gene: -; J gene: TRBJ1-1; clone size: -; CDR3 DNA: TGTGCCAGCAGTTTGACAGATTATAACACTGAAGCTTTCTTT; CDR3 protein: CASSLTDYNTEAFF
V gene: TRBV5-1; D gene: TRBD2; J gene: TRBJ2-2; clone size: -; CDR3 DNA: TGCGCCAGCAGCTCGGGACTAGCGGGAGGTGCCACGACCGGGGAGCTGTTTTTT; CDR3 protein: CASSSGLAGGATTGELFF
V gene: TRBV5-1; D gene: -; J gene: TRBJ2-7; clone size: -; CDR3 DNA: TGCGCCAGCAGCTCGACCGCCGGCTCCTACGAGCAGTACTTC; CDR3 protein: CASSSTAGSYEQYF
V gene: TRBV9; D gene: TRBD2; J gene: TRBJ2-2; clone size: once; CDR3 DNA: TGTGCCAGCAGCGTAGCACTAGCGTCGAACACCGGGGAGCTGTTTTTT; CDR3 protein: CASSVALASNTGELFF
V gene: TRBV6-1; D gene: -; J gene: TRBJ1-5; clone size: -; CDR3 DNA: TGTGCCAGCAAGGTCAACCTGAATCAGCCCCAGCATTTT; CDR3 protein: CASKVNLNQPQHF
V gene: TRBV5-1; D gene: -; J gene: TRBJ2-1; clone size: -; CDR3 DNA: TGCGCCAGCAGCTTGTACCCCTCAGTGAATGAGCAGTTCTTC; CDR3 protein: CASSLYPSVNEQFF
V gene: TRBV14; D gene: -; J gene: TRBJ1-1; clone size: few; CDR3 DNA: TGTGCCAGCAGCCAAGATCACCGGATAACTGAAGCTTTCTTT; CDR3 protein: CASSQDHRITEAFF
V gene: TRBV14; D gene: -; J gene: TRBJ2-1; clone size: -; CDR3 DNA: TGTGCCAGCAGCCTCGGGGCCGGTCCCTACAATGAGCAGTTCTTC; CDR3 protein: CASSLGAGPYNEQFF
V gene: TRBV5-1; D gene: -; J gene: TRBJ1-1; clone size: -; CDR3 DNA: TGCGCCAGCAGCTTGGGGGTACTCACTTTCATGAACACTGAAGCTTTCTTT; CDR3 protein: CASSLGVLTFMNTEAFF
V gene: TRBV4-2; D gene: TRBD1; J gene: TRBJ1-1; clone size: -; CDR3 DNA: TGTGCCAGCAGCCCCCCGGGACAGGGACTTCAAGCTTTCTTT; CDR3 protein: CASSPPGQGLQAFF
V gene: TRBV25-1; D gene: -; J gene: TRBJ2-7; clone size: -; CDR3 DNA: TGTGCCACTAAATTGTGGGGAAGGGCCTACGAGCAGTACTTC; CDR3 protein: CATKLWGRAYEQYF
V gene: TRBV5-6; D gene: -; J gene: TRBJ1-4; clone size: once; CDR3 DNA: TGTGCCAGCAGTGATCAGGGGAAGGTGGGTGGAGAAAAACTGTTTTTT; CDR3 protein: CASSDQGKVGGEKLFF
V gene: TRBV27; D gene: -; J gene: TRBJ2-1; clone size: once; CDR3 DNA: TGTGCCAGCAGTCTGGGGGTATCCAGCTCCTACAATGAGCAGTTCTTC; CDR3 protein: CASSLGVSSSYNEQFF
V gene: TRBV5-1; D gene: -; J gene: TRBJ1-1; clone size: once; CDR3 DNA: TGCGCCAGCAGGGACGCCAAAAACACTGAAGCTTTCTTT; CDR3 protein: CASRDAKNTEAFF
V gene: TRBV5-1; D gene: TRBD1; J gene: TRBJ1-2; clone size: -; CDR3 DNA: TGCGCCAGCAAACCTCCGGGACAGGGGGCGGTAGGCTACACCTTC; CDR3 protein: CASKPPGQGAVGYTF
V gene: TRBV9; D gene: -; J gene: TRBJ1-1; clone size: -; CDR3 DNA: TGTGCCAGCAGCCTTACAGGAGGCACTGAAGCTTTCTTT; CDR3 protein: CASSLTGGTEAFF
V gene: TRBV5-1; D gene: -; J gene: TRBJ2-7; clone size: -; CDR3 DNA: TGCGCCAGCAGCTTGGATGCGGTCGACGAGCAGTACTTC; CDR3 protein: CASSLDAVDEQYF
V gene: TRBV28; D gene: -; J gene: TRBJ1-4; clone size: -; CDR3 DNA: TGTGCCAGCAGCAAATCCTGGAAGGATGAAAAACTGTTTTTT; CDR3 protein: CASSKSWKDEKLFF
V gene: TRBV7-9; D gene: TRBD1; J gene: TRBJ2-5; clone size: -; CDR3 DNA: TGTGCCAGCCTCTCGGACAGGGGGCGAGGTGAGACCCAGTACTTC; CDR3 protein: CASLSDRGRGETQYF
V gene: TRBV6-1; D gene: TRBD2; J gene: TRBJ2-7; clone size: -; CDR3 DNA: TGTGCCAGCAGTGAGCGGGAGGTAACGTACGAGCAGTACTTC; CDR3 protein: CASSEREVTYEQYF
V gene: TRBV7-9; D gene: -; J gene: TRBJ1-1; clone size: once; CDR3 DNA: TGTGCCAGCAGCCCCGCCCGCGTGGGCAGACCGAACACTGAAGCTTTCTTT; CDR3 protein: CASSPARVGRPNTEAFF
V gene: TRBV18; D gene: -; J gene: TRBJ2-6; clone size: -; CDR3 DNA: TGTGCCAGCTCACCGGGCAGGATCTCTGGGGCCAACGTCCTGACTTTC; CDR3 protein: CASSPGRISGANVLTF
V gene: TRBV5-1; D gene: -; J gene: TRBJ2-5; clone size: -; CDR3 DNA: TGCGCCAGCAGCCCCTCGGACAGCCAAGAGACCCAGTACTTC; CDR3 protein: CASSPSDSQETQYF
V gene: TRBV7-2; D gene: -; J gene: TRBJ2-5; clone size: -; CDR3 DNA: TGTGCCAGCAGCTTTGGGGGCGGGGATAAGACCCAGTACTTC; CDR3 protein: CASSFGGGDKTQYF
V gene: TRBV5-1; D gene: TRBD2; J gene: TRBJ2-7; clone size: -; CDR3 DNA: TGCGCCAGCAGCTACAGCCGGGGGGTCTACGAGCAGTACTTC; CDR3 protein: CASSYSRGVYEQYF
V gene: TRBV7-7; D gene: TRBD2; J gene: TRBJ2-1; clone size: once; CDR3 DNA: TGTGCTAGCAGCCCAGGCGGGCTAGCGGGAGGTGAGCAGTTCTTC; CDR3 protein: CASSPGGLAGGEQFF
V gene: TRBV28; D gene: -; J gene: TRBJ2-7; clone size: -; CDR3 DNA: TGTGCCACCACCGATGCGGGTTTAGCCTACGAGCAGTACTTC; CDR3 protein: CATTDAGLAYEQYF
V gene: TRBV5-1; D gene: -; J gene: TRBJ2-3; clone size: -; CDR3 DNA: TGCGCCAGCACCATTAACGGAGGCAGGGGCACAGATACGCAGTATTTT; CDR3 protein: CASTINGGRGTDTQYF
V gene: TRBV28; D gene: -; J gene: TRBJ2-3; clone size: -; CDR3 DNA: TGTGCCAGCAGCGAACAGGGTTTAATCACAGATACGCAGTATTTT; CDR3 protein: CASSEQGLITDTQYF
V gene: TRBV6-5; D gene: -; J gene: TRBJ1-1; clone size: -; CDR3 DNA: TGTGCCAGCAGAGCCGATTCTTACACTGAAGCTTTCTTT; CDR3 protein: CASRADSYTEAFF
V gene: TRBV7-2; D gene: -; J gene: TRBJ2-3; clone size: once; CDR3 DNA: TGTGCCAGCAGCTTAGATCCCCTCCCCACAGATACGCAGTATTTT; CDR3 protein: CASSLDPLPTDTQYF
V gene: TRBV28; D gene: TRBD1; J gene: TRBJ2-7; clone size: -; CDR3 DNA: TGTGCCAGCAGTCCTCCCGCCCGACAGGGGCCTGGGTACTGGTCGGAGTACTTC; CDR3 protein: CASSPPARQGPGYWSEYF
V gene: TRBV5-1; D gene: -; J gene: TRBJ2-2; clone size: -; CDR3 DNA: TGCGCCAGCAGCGTAAACACCGGGGAGCTGTTTTTT; CDR3 protein: CASSVNTGELFF
V gene: TRBV29-1; D gene: -; J gene: TRBJ1-4; clone size: -; CDR3 DNA: TGCAGCGTTGCTTACGGGGTTGAGGAAAAACTGTTTTTT; CDR3 protein: CSVAYGVEEKLFF